This is a list of T cell receptor beta chains from one sample in a study of blood T cell repertoires in COVID-19. Clones were read by immunoSEQ multiplex PCR, and TCRdb kept only the in-frame ones, dropping some. The data contain about 14,000 clones, around 83% of them seen just once; the ten biggest clones take up approximately 28%. Sample: peripheral blood. All receptors derive from a woman aged 50 to 65 with active or convalescent COVID-19. Each CDR3 is given with its conserved first and last residue. The D gene is left open where the match is weak. Rows may omit the clone size; those that give it use once, few, many or a size class.

J: TRBJ1-4
D: .
V: TRBV5-1
size: .
CDR3: CASSRAKAGGEKLFF
DNA: TGCGCCAGCAGCCGCGCGAAGGCCGGGGGGGAAAAACTGTTTTTT

J: TRBJ2-3
D: .
V: TRBV5-6
size: once
CDR3: CASSYRLADTQYF
DNA: TGTGCCAGCTCCTACAGGTTGGCAGATACGCAGTATTTT

J: TRBJ1-6
D: .
V: TRBV2
size: .
CDR3: CASSEGQPNSPLHF
DNA: TGTGCCAGCAGTGAAGGACAACCTAATTCACCCCTCCACTTT

J: TRBJ1-1
D: TRBD1
V: TRBV29-1
size: .
CDR3: CSVEWDRVAEAFF
DNA: TGCAGCGTTGAATGGGACAGGGTCGCTGAAGCTTTCTTT

J: TRBJ1-1
D: TRBD1
V: TRBV5-1
size: .
CDR3: CASSPQDRLNTEAFF
DNA: TGCGCCAGCAGCCCCCAGGACAGGTTGAACACTGAAGCTTTCTTT

J: TRBJ2-5
D: TRBD1
V: TRBV5-4
size: .
CDR3: CASSLEQGIFQETQYF
DNA: TGTGCCAGCAGCTTGGAACAGGGGATTTTCCAAGAGACCCAGTACTTC

J: TRBJ2-2
D: TRBD2
V: TRBV5-6
size: .
CDR3: CASSLDGTSNTGELFF
DNA: TGTGCCAGCAGCTTGGACGGGACTAGCAACACCGGGGAGCTGTTTTTT

J: TRBJ2-1
D: .
V: TRBV14
size: .
CDR3: CASSQDLVVWSSYNEQFF
DNA: TGTGCCAGCAGCCAAGATCTAGTGGTATGGAGCTCCTACAATGAGCAGTTCTTC

J: TRBJ2-5
D: TRBD2
V: TRBV3-1/TRBV3-2
size: .
CDR3: CASSQQTSGGPPNF
DNA: TGTGCCAGCAGCCAACAGACTAGCGGGGGACCTCCGAACTTC

J: TRBJ2-3
D: TRBD2
V: TRBV5-1
size: .
CDR3: CASRTSGMTSTDTQYF
DNA: TGCGCCAGCAGGACTAGCGGGATGACTAGCACAGATACGCAGTATTTT

J: TRBJ1-1
D: .
V: TRBV5-1
size: .
CDR3: CASSSHRDGGGTEAFF
DNA: TGCGCCAGCAGCTCCCATCGAGACGGCGGGGGCACTGAAGCTTTCTTT

J: TRBJ2-7
D: TRBD2
V: TRBV5-8
size: .
CDR3: CASSTGTSGRTPFEQYF
DNA: TGTGCCAGCAGCACAGGGACTAGCGGGAGAACCCCCTTCGAGCAGTACTTC

J: TRBJ1-2
D: .
V: TRBV6-1
size: once
CDR3: CASSEQGLWDGYTF
DNA: TGTGCCAGCAGTGAACAGGGCTTGTGGGATGGCTACACCTTC

J: TRBJ1-1
D: .
V: TRBV25-1
size: .
CDR3: CASSFRGNTEAFF
DNA: TGTGCCAGCAGTTTCCGGGGAAACACTGAAGCTTTCTTT

J: TRBJ1-1
D: .
V: TRBV19
size: once
CDR3: CASSARGHRRTEAFF
DNA: TGTGCCAGTAGTGCCCGGGGACACCGACGGACTGAAGCTTTCTTT

J: TRBJ2-2
D: .
V: TRBV14
size: .
CDR3: CASSQDKYNPWEYTGELFF
DNA: TGTGCCAGCAGCCAAGATAAGTATAATCCGTGGGAGTACACCGGGGAGCTGTTTTTT

J: TRBJ2-3
D: TRBD2
V: TRBV11-2
size: .
CDR3: CASSLGSQRGARVQYF
DNA: TGTGCCAGCAGCTTAGGCAGCCAGCGGGGGGCTAGGGTGCAGTATTTT

J: TRBJ1-6
D: TRBD1
V: TRBV27
size: .
CDR3: CASSPYRDRVGGDSPLHF
DNA: TGTGCCAGCAGTCCCTACCGCGACAGGGTGGGAGGAGATTCACCCCTCCACTTT

J: TRBJ2-5
D: TRBD1
V: TRBV9
size: once
CDR3: CASSAAGTEETQYF
DNA: TGTGCCAGCAGCGCTGCCGGGACAGAAGAGACCCAGTACTTC

J: TRBJ1-2
D: .
V: TRBV6-5
size: .
CDR3: CASRPTANYGYTF
DNA: TGTGCCAGCAGACCGACAGCTAACTATGGCTACACCTTC

J: TRBJ1-1
D: .
V: TRBV23-1
size: .
CDR3: CASSQQRDNTEAFF
DNA: TGCGCCAGCAGTCAACAGAGGGATAACACTGAAGCTTTCTTT

J: TRBJ2-7
D: .
V: TRBV28
size: .
CDR3: CASTTGGPSYEQYF
DNA: TGTGCCAGCACCACGGGCGGGCCCTCCTACGAGCAGTACTTC

J: TRBJ1-2
D: .
V: TRBV4-2
size: .
CDR3: CASSRSMGEDYGYTF
DNA: TGTGCCAGCAGCCGAAGTATGGGGGAGGACTATGGCTACACCTTC

J: TRBJ2-5
D: TRBD2
V: TRBV5-1
size: .
CDR3: CASSLESLAGGPTGETQYF
DNA: TGCGCCAGCAGCTTGGAAAGCCTAGCGGGGGGTCCTACCGGAGAGACCCAGTACTTC

J: TRBJ2-7
D: TRBD1
V: TRBV7-9
size: .
CDR3: CASSLWGQGVSYEQYF
DNA: TGTGCCAGCAGCTTATGGGGACAGGGGGTTTCCTACGAGCAGTACTTC

J: TRBJ1-2
D: .
V: TRBV6-5
size: .
CDR3: CGSKEGFQYGYTF
DNA: TGTGGCAGCAAGGAGGGTTTTCAGTATGGCTACACCTTC

J: TRBJ2-7
D: TRBD1
V: TRBV24-1
size: few
CDR3: CATSDYDRAYEQYF
DNA: TGTGCCACCAGTGATTATGACAGGGCCTACGAGCAGTACTTC

J: TRBJ2-3
D: .
V: TRBV5-4
size: .
CDR3: CASSPVDSRSDTQYF
DNA: TGTGCCAGCAGCCCTGTGGATTCTAGAAGCGATACGCAGTATTTT

J: TRBJ2-7
D: .
V: TRBV6-5
size: few
CDR3: CASSYFSGDSSYEQYF
DNA: TGTGCCAGCAGTTACTTCTCAGGCGACAGCTCCTACGAGCAGTACTTC

J: TRBJ1-1
D: TRBD1
V: TRBV10-3
size: .
CDR3: CAIRQGQNTEAFF
DNA: TGTGCCATCCGACAGGGACAGAACACTGAAGCTTTCTTT

J: TRBJ2-5
D: .
V: TRBV15
size: .
CDR3: CAIRTLTQAYQETQYF
DNA: TGTGCCATCCGGACATTGACCCAAGCGTATCAAGAGACCCAGTACTTC

J: TRBJ1-6
D: .
V: TRBV5-6
size: .
CDR3: CASSWRGSPLHF
DNA: TGTGCCAGCAGCTGGCGAGGCTCACCCCTCCACTTT

J: TRBJ2-1
D: .
V: TRBV27
size: .
CDR3: CASSPVGGDYNEQFF
DNA: TGTGCCAGCAGTCCGGTGGGAGGAGATTACAATGAGCAGTTCTTC

J: TRBJ1-1
D: TRBD1
V: TRBV5-1
size: once
CDR3: CASSLTGTGIEAFF
DNA: TGCGCCAGCAGCTTAACCGGGACAGGGATTGAAGCTTTCTTT

J: TRBJ1-2
D: .
V: TRBV7-2
size: few
CDR3: CASSLELLGGRGYTF
DNA: TGTGCCAGCAGCTTAGAACTTTTGGGGGGAAGGGGCTACACCTTC

J: TRBJ1-6
D: .
V: TRBV2
size: .
CDR3: CARTQGDSPLHF
DNA: TGTGCCAGGACACAGGGAGATTCACCCCTCCACTTT

J: TRBJ2-1
D: .
V: TRBV12-3/TRBV12-4
size: .
CDR3: CASSFSEHNEQFF
DNA: TGTGCCAGCAGTTTTTCGGAGCACAATGAGCAGTTCTTC

J: TRBJ1-1
D: .
V: TRBV13
size: .
CDR3: CASSLTRYTEAFF
DNA: TGTGCCAGCAGCTTGACGAGGTACACTGAAGCTTTCTTT

J: TRBJ2-1
D: TRBD2
V: TRBV27
size: .
CDR3: CASSFEGGLYNEQFF
DNA: TGTGCCAGCAGTTTTGAGGGAGGGCTTTACAATGAGCAGTTCTTC

J: TRBJ1-3
D: .
V: TRBV6-5
size: .
CDR3: CASSTGYSGNTIYF
DNA: TGTGCCAGCAGTACAGGGTACTCTGGAAACACCATATATTTT

J: TRBJ1-2
D: TRBD1
V: TRBV6-5
size: .
CDR3: CASSLGQGPDYGYTF
DNA: TGTGCCAGCAGCCTGGGACAGGGGCCAGACTATGGCTACACCTTC

J: TRBJ2-3
D: TRBD2
V: TRBV29-1
size: .
CDR3: CSVWLAGSTDTQYF
DNA: TGCAGCGTCTGGCTAGCGGGTAGCACAGATACGCAGTATTTT

J: TRBJ2-7
D: TRBD1
V: TRBV30
size: .
CDR3: CAAGQGPYEQYF
DNA: TGTGCCGCGGGACAGGGTCCCTACGAGCAGTACTTC

J: TRBJ2-4
D: TRBD1
V: TRBV11-2
size: .
CDR3: CASSYDRGPNIQYF
DNA: TGTGCCAGCAGCTACGACAGGGGGCCCAACATTCAGTACTTC

J: TRBJ1-5
D: .
V: TRBV28
size: .
CDR3: CASSYAGIQPQHF
DNA: TGTGCCAGCAGTTATGCGGGAATTCAGCCCCAGCATTTT

J: TRBJ2-1
D: TRBD1
V: TRBV3-1/TRBV3-2
size: .
CDR3: CASSQFPGGSGEQFF
DNA: TGTGCCAGCAGCCAATTCCCAGGGGGCTCTGGTGAGCAGTTCTTC

J: TRBJ1-6
D: TRBD1
V: TRBV5-1
size: .
CDR3: CASSLSGGQGGSPLHF
DNA: TGCGCCAGCAGCTTGAGTGGGGGACAGGGGGGTTCACCCCTCCACTTT

J: TRBJ2-1
D: .
V: TRBV6-4
size: .
CDR3: CASSEDINNEQFF
DNA: TGTGCCAGCAGTGAAGACATTAACAATGAGCAGTTCTTC

J: TRBJ2-1
D: .
V: TRBV5-8
size: .
CDR3: CAIDGGIGSYNEQFF
DNA: TGTGCCATTGACGGCGGGATTGGGTCCTACAATGAGCAGTTCTTC

J: TRBJ2-1
D: .
V: TRBV28
size: .
CDR3: CATRKRGGFFEQFF
DNA: TGTGCCACACGCAAGAGAGGGGGTTTTTTTGAGCAGTTCTTC

J: TRBJ2-1
D: .
V: TRBV12-5
size: .
CDR3: CASGLVVADNNEQFF
DNA: TGTGCTAGTGGTTTGGTAGTAGCTGATAACAATGAGCAGTTCTTC